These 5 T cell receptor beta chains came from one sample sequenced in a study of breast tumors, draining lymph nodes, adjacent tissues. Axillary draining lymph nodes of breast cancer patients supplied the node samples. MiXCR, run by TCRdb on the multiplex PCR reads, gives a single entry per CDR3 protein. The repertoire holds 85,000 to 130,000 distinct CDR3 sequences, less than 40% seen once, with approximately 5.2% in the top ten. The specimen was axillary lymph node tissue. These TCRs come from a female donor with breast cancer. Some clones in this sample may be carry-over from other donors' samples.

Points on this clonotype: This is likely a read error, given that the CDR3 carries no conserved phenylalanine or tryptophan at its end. CDR3 sequence reads: CSASNPGSSYNGQFL. DNA for the CDR3: TGCAGTGCCAGCAATCCAGGGAGCTCCTACAATGGGCAGTTCCTC. The V and J genes are TRBV20-1 and TRBJ2-1; D tentatively reads TRBD1 or TRBD2 (5 bases each). Germline V lookup: CDR1 DFQATT, CDR2 SNEGSKA (reference sequence). CDR3 length equals 15 residues.

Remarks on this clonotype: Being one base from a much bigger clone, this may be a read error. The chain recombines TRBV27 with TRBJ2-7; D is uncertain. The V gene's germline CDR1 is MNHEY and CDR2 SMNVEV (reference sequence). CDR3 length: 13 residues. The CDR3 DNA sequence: TGTGCCGGCAGTTACCAGGCATCCTACGAGCAGTACTTC. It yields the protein CAGSYQASYEQYF.

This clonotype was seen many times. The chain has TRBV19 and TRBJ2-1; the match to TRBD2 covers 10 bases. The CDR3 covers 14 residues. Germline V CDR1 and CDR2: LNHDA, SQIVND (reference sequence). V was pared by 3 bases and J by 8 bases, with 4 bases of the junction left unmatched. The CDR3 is CASSIPSGSDEQFF. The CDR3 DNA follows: TGTGCCAGTAGTATCCCTAGCGGGAGTGATGAGCAGTTCTTC.

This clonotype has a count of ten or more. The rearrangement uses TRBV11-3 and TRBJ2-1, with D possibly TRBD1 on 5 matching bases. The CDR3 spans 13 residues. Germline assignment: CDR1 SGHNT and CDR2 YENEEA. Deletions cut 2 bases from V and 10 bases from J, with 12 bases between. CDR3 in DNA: TGTGCCAGCAGCTTACAGGGCGATCGGGAGCAGTTCTTC. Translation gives CASSLQGDREQFF.

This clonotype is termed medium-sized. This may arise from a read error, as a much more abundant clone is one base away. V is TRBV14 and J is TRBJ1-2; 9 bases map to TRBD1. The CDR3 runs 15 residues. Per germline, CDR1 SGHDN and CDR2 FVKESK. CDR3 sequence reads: CASSHVGQGYYGSTF. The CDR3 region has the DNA TGTGCCAGCAGCCACGTGGGACAGGGCTACTATGGCTCCACCTTC.